This TCR beta chain emerged from a study of blood T cell repertoires in COVID-19. The CDR3 loop spans 12 amino acids. Deletions cut 0 bases from V and 8 bases from J, with 6 bases between. Germline V gene sequence: CDR1 MNHEY, CDR2 SMNVEV (reference sequence). Across 24 US areas, participants ranged in age from 18 to 89 years. TCRdb's table, derived via immunoSEQ multiplex PCR, lists solely in-frame clones and lacks some. Of about 430,000 clones in the sample, 70% to 90% are singletons; the top ten hold about 1.5%. The source of this sequence is a woman aged 18-29 years who had been exposed to COVID-19. This rearrangement joins TRBV27 to TRBJ2-3; maybe TRBD2 (6 bases). What was sequenced was PBMCs or T cells enriched from blood (not recorded which). The CDR3 DNA reads as TGTGCCAGCAGTTTATCGGGGGGTACGCAGTATTTT. This translates into CASSLSGGTQYF.